These 32 T cell receptor beta chains came from one sample sequenced in a study of shared clonotypes between healthy human individuals. The method was immunoSEQ multiplex PCR; TCRdb's version includes in-frame clones alone and lacks a portion of them. The sample holds around 1.9 million clones; 93% are singletons and the top ten take 1.5% to 2%. As defined, naive CD8 cells were CD45RO-negative and positively selected for CCR7, with terminally differentiated effector memory CD45RA+ cells excluded. The sample consisted of naive CD8+ T cells from PBMCs. The source is a man aged 18 to 30 in good health. Some clones in this sample may be carry-over from other donors' samples.

The V call is TRBV19, the J call TRBJ1-2, with no clear D. Trimming pared 3 bases from V and 5 bases from J, leaving 13 bases between. Germline V lookup: CDR1 LNHDA, CDR2 SQIVND (reference sequence). This CDR3 comprises 14 residues. The DNA for the CDR3 is TGTGCCAGTAGTATTTCGGGCAGTTCTTATGGCTACACCTTC. Its protein product is CASSISGSSYGYTF.

CDR3 in amino acids: CASSLRYDEQYF. CDR3 DNA sequence: TGTGCCAGCAGCTTAAGGTATGACGAGCAGTACTTC. The chain links TRBV11-2 to TRBJ2-7; D unresolved. The CDR3 consists of 12 residues. With 2 bases removed from V and 5 bases from J, the gap between germline ends came to 7 bases. CDR1 is SGHAT and CDR2 is FQNNGV in the germline V gene.

This rearrangement joins TRBV7-3 to TRBJ1-1; D might be TRBD1 (5 bases). The CDR3 is 15 residues long. Per the germline V gene, CDR1 is SGHTA and CDR2 is FQGTGA. V lost 5 bases and J lost 1, with 14 bases in between. In DNA form, the CDR3 reads TGTGCCAGCAGCGGCAGAGGGGACCCGAACACTGAAGCTTTCTTT. It yields the protein CASSGRGDPNTEAFF.

In its sample, this clone was seen once. The V and J genes are TRBV15 and TRBJ2-1; TRBD2 aligns across 12 bases. The junction had 7 bases not matched to a gene; V was cut back by 1 base and J by 6 bases. Per the germline V gene, CDR1 is LNHNV and CDR2 is YYDKDF (reference sequence). This CDR3 spans 17 amino acids. The DNA of the CDR3 is TGTGCCACCAGCAGAGCTCCGGGACTAGCGGGCTTCAATGAGCAGTTCTTC. The encoded protein is CATSRAPGLAGFNEQFF.

This chain uses TRBV28 with TRBJ2-3; 10 bases match TRBD2. The length of the CDR3 is 18 residues. V was pared by 7 bases and J by 0 bases, with 13 bases of the junction left unmatched. Germline lookup yields CDR1 MDHEN and CDR2 SYDVKM. CDR3 residues: CASTLGWASGSSTDTQYF. CDR3 sequence (DNA): TGTGCCAGCACCTTAGGATGGGCTAGCGGGAGTAGCACAGATACGCAGTATTTT.

The genes are TRBV27 and TRBJ2-7; 7 bases map to TRBD1. Trimming took 7 bases from V and 0 from J; bases not matched to a gene: 9. The CDR3 consists of 15 residues. CDR1 and CDR2 (germline): MNHEY, SMNVEV (reference sequence). The CDR3 here is CASTGVQGSSYEQYF. The DNA for the CDR3 is TGTGCCAGCACCGGTGTACAGGGGAGCTCCTACGAGCAGTACTTC.

A word on this clone: The DNA is omitted, as the CDR3 cannot be located on it reliably, and the CDR3 follows TCRdb's listing. This sequence joins TRBV5-6 and TRBJ2-7. CDR1 SGHDT and CDR2 YYEEEE come from the germline V gene. Termini included, the CDR3 measures 14 amino acids. The CDR3 sequence: CASSSVPPSYEQYF.

This chain joins TRBV9 and TRBJ2-3; perhaps TRBD2 as D (6 bases). V gave up 4 bases and J gave up 2 bases, with 14 bases separating them. The CDR3 length is 15 residues. Germline lookup yields CDR1 SGDLS and CDR2 YYNGEE. CDR3 nucleotides: TGTGCCAGCAGCTCCATATTAGCGGCCACAGATACGCAGTATTTT. Its protein is CASSSILAATDTQYF.

This chain uses TRBV6-1 with TRBJ2-1; a possible D gene is TRBD2 (6 bases). The CDR3 is 17 residues long. CDR1 MNHNS and CDR2 SASEGT come from the germline V gene. The V end lost 3 bases, the J end lost 7 bases, and 22 bases lay between the germline ends. DNA for the CDR3: TGTGCCAGCAGTGAGTCTAGCGTCACAGGTTTATTGAATGAGCAGTTCTTC. Translated, it gives CASSESSVTGLLNEQFF.

V gene TRBV2 combines with J gene TRBJ2-4; D gene unclear. The CDR3 totals 16 residues. Germline V lookup: CDR1 SNHLY, CDR2 FYNNEI. V was pared by 1 base and J by 0 bases, with 10 bases between. The CDR3 spells CASSEGLGLAKNIQYF. CDR3 coding DNA: TGTGCCAGCAGTGAAGGGTTGGGCCTAGCCAAAAACATTCAGTACTTC.

Of note for this clone: This CDR3 is also generated by other DNA sequences in the sample. The chain employs TRBV28 and TRBJ1-5; D call uncertain. Looked up from germline, CDR1 is MDHEN and CDR2 is SYDVKM. The CDR3 has 14 residues. V gave up 3 bases and J gave up 1 base, with 7 bases separating them. CDR3 loop: CASSFGGSNQPQHF. The DNA for the CDR3 is TGTGCCAGCAGTTTTGGAGGGAGCAATCAGCCCCAGCATTTT.

CDR3 sequence (DNA): TGTGCCAGCAGCTTAGGGACCGTAACCGGGGAGCTGTTTTTT. It is translated as CASSLGTVTGELFF. The chain carries TRBV7-2 and TRBJ2-2; no firm D call. Per germline, CDR1 SGHTA and CDR2 FQGNSA. The CDR3 consists of 14 residues. Trimming took off 1 base at V and 5 bases at J, with 8 bases between the two ends.

The V and J genes are TRBV21-1 and TRBJ1-3. TRBV21-1 is flagged as a pseudogene. The CDR3 is 19 residues long. This chain's CDR3 is CASSNSGTLLSLSGNTIYF. The CDR3 DNA follows: TGTGCCAGCAGCAACTCCGGGACCCTCCTATCCCTCTCTGGAAACACCATATATTTT.

The chain links TRBV25-1 to TRBJ2-6, with TRBD2 matching over 8 bases. V gave up 7 bases and J gave up 0 bases; unmatched junction bases: 11. CDR3 size: 18 residues. Germline CDR1 MGHDK, CDR2 SYGVNS. CDR3 in amino acids: CASIGGESHHSGANVLTF. CDR3 DNA sequence: TGTGCCAGCATCGGGGGGGAGTCCCACCACTCTGGGGCCAACGTCCTGACTTTC.

CDR3 DNA sequence: TGTGCCAGCAGCGTAACAGGGGTCCCCTACGAGCAGTACTTC. Protein sequence: CASSVTGVPYEQYF. The chain combines TRBV9 with TRBJ2-7, with 7 bases matching TRBD1. Per the germline V gene, CDR1 is SGDLS and CDR2 is YYNGEE. The CDR3 has 14 residues. Trimming at V came to 1 base and at J to 2 bases, leaving 3 bases not matched to a gene.

This clone is a singleton in its sample. The rearrangement links TRBV6-5 to TRBJ1-4; D is unclear. There are 15 residues in the CDR3. Per the germline V gene, CDR1 is MNHEY and CDR2 is SVGAGI. V shed 0 bases and J shed 0 bases, with 5 bases lying between them. CDR3 DNA sequence: TGTGCCAGCAGTTACTCACGATCAACTAATGAAAAACTGTTTTTT. Its protein product is CASSYSRSTNEKLFF.

This chain links TRBV28 with TRBJ1-5; D not resolved. Germline lookup yields CDR1 MDHEN and CDR2 SYDVKM. Trimming left V 7 bases short and J 7 bases short, with 11 bases between. CDR3 length equals 12 residues. The CDR3 loop reads CASTKTRQPQHF. The CDR3 coding sequence is TGTGCCAGCACCAAAACTCGGCAGCCCCAGCATTTT.

V is TRBV7-3 and J is TRBJ2-3; D is undetermined. This CDR3 region has 12 residues. Germline CDR1 and CDR2: SGHTA and FQGTGA. Trimming stripped 2 bases from V and 7 bases from J, with 7 bases between. The CDR3 region is CASSLPPNTQYF. The CDR3 coding sequence is TGTGCCAGCAGCTTACCCCCAAATACGCAGTATTTT.

The CDR3 coding sequence is TGCAGCGTCCAGGTTTCCTACGAGCAGTACTTC. Protein: CSVQVSYEQYF. The chain couples TRBV29-1 to TRBJ2-7; D call uncertain. Germline CDR1 SQVTM, CDR2 ANQGSEA. This CDR3 is 11 amino acids long. V gave up 6 bases and J gave up 1 base, with 7 bases separating them.

The chain couples TRBV27 to TRBJ2-1; 10 bases align to TRBD2. Germline CDR1 MNHEY, CDR2 SMNVEV (reference sequence). The V and J ends lost 5 bases and 7 bases, in that order; junction bases with no gene match: 14. The CDR3 length is 17 residues. CDR3 nucleotides: TGTGCCAGCAGTCCAAAACGCGGACTAGCGGAGATGAATGAGCAGTTCTTC. Protein: CASSPKRGLAEMNEQFF.

In regard to this clone: An end of the junction does not agree with germline; a read error may underlie this. This chain connects TRBV7-9 to TRBJ2-1, with TRBD2 matching 14 bases. The length of the CDR3 is 16 residues. In germline, CDR1 is SEHNR, CDR2 FQNEAQ (reference sequence). The CDR3 region is CASSLAQGLAGEERFF. In DNA form, the CDR3 reads TGTGCCAGCAGCTTAGCACAGGGACTAGCGGGAGAGGAGCGGTTCTTC.

The chain employs TRBV7-3 and TRBJ2-7; possible D gene TRBD2, 6 bases. This CDR3 is 16 amino acids long. Trimming pared 1 base from V and 3 bases from J, leaving 16 bases between. The germline V gene has CDR1 SGHTA and CDR2 FQGTGA. CDR3 region: CASSLNGGARGYEQYF. CDR3 coding DNA: TGTGCCAGCAGCTTAAATGGCGGGGCGCGGGGCTACGAGCAGTACTTC.

The chain recombines TRBV19 with TRBJ1-1; D might be TRBD1 (5 bases). The V and J ends lost 3 bases and 5 bases respectively, with 13 bases between them. Germline V gene sequence: CDR1 LNHDA, CDR2 SQIVND (reference sequence). The length of the CDR3 is 14 residues. The CDR3 spells CASSIPEGFTEAFF. The DNA for the CDR3 is TGTGCCAGTAGTATTCCTGAGGGGTTTACTGAAGCTTTCTTT.

The rearrangement joins TRBV28 to TRBJ2-7, with D unclear. CDR3 length: 13 residues. Germline V lookup: CDR1 MDHEN, CDR2 SYDVKM. V gave up 2 bases and J gave up 4 bases, with 9 bases separating them. CDR3 DNA: TGTGCCAGCAGTTTAGTGTCAGCGTACGAGCAGTACTTC. It yields the protein CASSLVSAYEQYF.

About this clone: At the DNA level, this CDR3 is encoded by other sequences in the same sample as well. CDR3 nucleotide sequence: TGTGCCAGCAGCTTAAGAGGGGAGCAGTACTTC. Translating it yields CASSLRGEQYF. This chain joins TRBV7-9 and TRBJ2-7; a weak D match, TRBD2 (5 bases). Germline V gives CDR1 SEHNR, CDR2 FQNEAQ (reference sequence). The CDR3 has 11 residues. The V gene lost 2 bases and the J gene lost 7 bases, with 6 bases spanning the gap. Full variable domain (rest looked up from reference TRBV7-9 and TRBJ2-7): DTGVSQNPRHKITKRGQNVTFRCDPISEHNRLYWYRQTLGQGPEFLTYFQNEAQLEKSRLLSDRFSAERPKGSFSTLEIQRTEQGDSAMYLCASSLRGEQYFGPGTRLTVT.

The chain has TRBV27 and TRBJ2-3; D could derive from TRBD1 or TRBD2 (5 bases each). The CDR3 length is 15 residues. V was clipped by 8 bases and J by 3 bases, with 18 bases between them. CDR1 is MNHEY, CDR2 SMNVEV, per germline (reference sequence). The CDR3 spells CASGGLEDWTDTQYF. CDR3 sequence (DNA): TGTGCCAGCGGGGGATTGGAGGATTGGACAGATACGCAGTATTTT.

J is TRBJ2-1 and V is TRBV9, with 14 bases matching TRBD2. Trimming took 3 bases from V and 1 from J; bases not matched to a gene: 12. CDR1 and CDR2 (germline): SGDLS, YYNGEE. This CDR3 region has 20 residues. CDR3 in DNA: TGTGCCAGCAGCGAACCACCCGGGACTAGCGGGAGTGGGTCCTACAATGAGCAGTTCTTC. Its translation is CASSEPPGTSGSGSYNEQFF.

The chain has TRBV5-8 and TRBJ1-1; D unresolved. Germline V gives CDR1 SGHTS, CDR2 YDEGEE. The CDR3 consists of 16 residues. Trimming removed 0 bases at V and 0 bases at J, with 12 bases between. The CDR3 sequence is CASSLDGARLNTEAFF. CDR3 in DNA: TGTGCCAGCAGCTTGGATGGTGCGAGATTGAACACTGAAGCTTTCTTT.

The genes are TRBV11-2 and TRBJ2-1, with a possible D match to TRBD2 (5 bases). Trimming stripped 2 bases from V and 8 bases from J, with 13 bases between. Germline CDR1 is SGHAT and CDR2 is FQNNGV. The CDR3 loop spans 14 amino acids. Here the CDR3 reads CASSLWVAGDEQFF. The CDR3 nucleotides are TGTGCCAGCAGCTTATGGGTCGCCGGGGATGAGCAGTTCTTC.

CDR3 DNA: TGTGCCAGCAGCCCTTGGACAGGCTTCAACACCGGGGAGCTGTTTTTT. Its translation: CASSPWTGFNTGELFF. This chain uses TRBV7-9 with TRBJ2-2, with 7 bases identical to TRBD1. CDR1 SEHNR and CDR2 FQNEAQ come from the germline V gene (reference sequence). The CDR3 is 16 amino acids. J lost 2 bases, V lost 5 bases, and 8 bases had no gene match.

The chain joins TRBV2 to TRBJ2-2, with 10 bases that match TRBD1. Germline assignment: CDR1 SNHLY and CDR2 FYNNEI. The CDR3 loop spans 17 amino acids. J gave up 6 bases and V 4 bases, and 11 bases lay outside the gene matches. Written as DNA, the CDR3 is TGTGCCAGCAGTGGCGGGACAGGGGATCCATGGGCCGGGGAGCTGTTTTTT. This encodes CASSGGTGDPWAGELFF.

The chain is built from TRBV2 and TRBJ2-1; 12 bases are a match to TRBD2. After removal of 3 bases from V and 9 bases from J, the junction contained 12 bases not matched to a gene. The CDR3 length is 17 residues. Per germline, CDR1 SNHLY and CDR2 FYNNEI. The DNA for the CDR3 is TGTGCCAGCAGTGATTCCGTAAGGACTAGCGGGAATGGTGAGCAGTTCTTC. This encodes CASSDSVRTSGNGEQFF.